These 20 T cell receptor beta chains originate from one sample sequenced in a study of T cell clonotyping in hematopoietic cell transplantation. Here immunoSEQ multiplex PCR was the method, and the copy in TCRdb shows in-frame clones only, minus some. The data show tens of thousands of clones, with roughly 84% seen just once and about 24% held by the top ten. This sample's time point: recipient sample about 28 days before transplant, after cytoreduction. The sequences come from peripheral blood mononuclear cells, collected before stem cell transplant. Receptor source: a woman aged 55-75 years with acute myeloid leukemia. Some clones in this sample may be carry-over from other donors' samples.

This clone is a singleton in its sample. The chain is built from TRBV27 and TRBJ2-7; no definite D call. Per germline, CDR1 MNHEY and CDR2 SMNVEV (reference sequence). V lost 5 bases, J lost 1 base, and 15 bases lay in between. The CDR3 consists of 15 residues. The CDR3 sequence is CASSPSPSGSYEQYF. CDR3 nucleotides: TGTGCCAGCAGTCCCTCACCGTCGGGTTCCTACGAGCAGTACTTC.

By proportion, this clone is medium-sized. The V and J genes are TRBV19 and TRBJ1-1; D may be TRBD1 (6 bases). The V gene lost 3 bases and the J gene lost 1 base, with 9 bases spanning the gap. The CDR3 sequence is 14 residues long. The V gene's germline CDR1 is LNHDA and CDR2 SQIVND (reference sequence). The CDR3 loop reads CASSMDSPNTEAFF. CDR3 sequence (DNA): TGTGCCAGTAGTATGGACAGTCCGAACACTGAAGCTTTCTTT.

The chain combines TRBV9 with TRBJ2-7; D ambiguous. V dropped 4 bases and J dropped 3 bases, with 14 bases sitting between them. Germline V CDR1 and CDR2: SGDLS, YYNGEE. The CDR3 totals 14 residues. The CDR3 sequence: CASSPQLGYYEQYF. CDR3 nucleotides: TGTGCCAGCAGCCCCCAACTGGGGTACTACGAGCAGTACTTC.

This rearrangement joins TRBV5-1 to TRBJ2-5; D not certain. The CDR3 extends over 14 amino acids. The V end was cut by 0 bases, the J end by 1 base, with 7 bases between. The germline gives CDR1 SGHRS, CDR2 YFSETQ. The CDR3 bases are TGCGCCAGCAGCTTGGGGGGATCCCAAGAGACCCAGTACTTC. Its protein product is CASSLGGSQETQYF.

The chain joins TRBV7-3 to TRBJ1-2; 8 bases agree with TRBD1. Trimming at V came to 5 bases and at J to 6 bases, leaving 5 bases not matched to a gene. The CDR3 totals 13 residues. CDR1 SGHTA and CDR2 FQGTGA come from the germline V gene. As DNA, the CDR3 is TGTGCCAGCAGCCGGACAGGGATCGATGGCTACACCTTC. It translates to CASSRTGIDGYTF.

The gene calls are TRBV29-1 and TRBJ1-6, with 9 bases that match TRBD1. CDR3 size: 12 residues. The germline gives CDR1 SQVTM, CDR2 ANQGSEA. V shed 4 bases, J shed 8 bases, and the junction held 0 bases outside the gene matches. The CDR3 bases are TGCAGCGTTGGGGACAGGGATTCACCCCTCCACTTT. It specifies CSVGDRDSPLHF.

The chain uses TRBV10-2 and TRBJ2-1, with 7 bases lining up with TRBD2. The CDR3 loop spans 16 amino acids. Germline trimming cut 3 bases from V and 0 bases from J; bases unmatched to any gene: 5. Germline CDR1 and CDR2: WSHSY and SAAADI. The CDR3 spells CASSDYGGSSYNEQFF. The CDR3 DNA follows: TGCGCCAGCAGTGATTACGGCGGGAGCTCCTACAATGAGCAGTTCTTC.

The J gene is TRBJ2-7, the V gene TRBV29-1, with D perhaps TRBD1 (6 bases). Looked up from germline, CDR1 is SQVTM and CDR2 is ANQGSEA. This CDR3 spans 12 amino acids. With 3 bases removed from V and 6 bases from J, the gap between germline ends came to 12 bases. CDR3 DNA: TGCAGCGTTGATGACAGGTTAGGCGAGCAGTACTTC. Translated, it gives CSVDDRLGEQYF.

CDR3: CASSLGQGYNSPLHF. As DNA, the CDR3 is TGCGCCAGCAGCTTGGGACAGGGCTATAATTCACCCCTCCACTTT. J is TRBJ1-6 and V is TRBV5-1, with 7 bases matching TRBD1. J gave up 3 bases and V 0 bases, and 0 bases lay outside the gene matches. Germline loops: CDR1 SGHRS, CDR2 YFSETQ. CDR3 length equals 15 residues.

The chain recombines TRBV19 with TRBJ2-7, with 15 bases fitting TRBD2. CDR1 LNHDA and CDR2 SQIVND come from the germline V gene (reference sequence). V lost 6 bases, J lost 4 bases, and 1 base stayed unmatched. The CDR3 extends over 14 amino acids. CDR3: CASRGTSGRYEQYF. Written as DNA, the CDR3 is TGTGCCAGTAGAGGGACTAGCGGGAGGTACGAGCAGTACTTC.

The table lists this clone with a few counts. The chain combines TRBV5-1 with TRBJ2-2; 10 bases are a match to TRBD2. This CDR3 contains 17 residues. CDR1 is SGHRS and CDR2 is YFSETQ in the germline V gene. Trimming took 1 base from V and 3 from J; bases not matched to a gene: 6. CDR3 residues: CASSLSQRGGYTGELFF. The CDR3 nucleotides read TGCGCCAGCAGCTTGTCCCAGCGGGGGGGCTACACCGGGGAGCTGTTTTTT.

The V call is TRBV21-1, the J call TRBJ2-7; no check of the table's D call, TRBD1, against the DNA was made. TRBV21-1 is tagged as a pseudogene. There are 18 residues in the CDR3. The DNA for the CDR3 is TGTGCCAGCAGCAAACCCTCAGGAGCGGGACAGGGAAACTACGAGCAGTACTTC. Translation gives CASSKPSGAGQGNYEQYF.

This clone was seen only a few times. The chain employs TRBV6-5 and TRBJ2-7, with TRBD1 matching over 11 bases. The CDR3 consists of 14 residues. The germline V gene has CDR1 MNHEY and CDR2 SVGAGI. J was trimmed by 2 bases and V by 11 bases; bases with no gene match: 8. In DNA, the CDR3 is TGTGCCGTTTCCTCGGGACAGGGGGCCTACGAGCAGTACTTC. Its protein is CAVSSGQGAYEQYF.

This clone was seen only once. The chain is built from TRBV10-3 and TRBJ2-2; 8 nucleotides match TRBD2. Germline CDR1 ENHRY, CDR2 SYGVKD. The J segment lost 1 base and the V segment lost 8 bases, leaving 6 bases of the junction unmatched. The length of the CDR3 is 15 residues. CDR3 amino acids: CAIASAGGNTGELFF. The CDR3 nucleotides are TGTGCCATCGCTTCGGCGGGGGGGAACACCGGGGAGCTGTTTTTT.

The CDR3 sequence is CAILTGTRGGGANVLTF. The CDR3 DNA reads as TGTGCCATCCTGACAGGGACCCGGGGGGGTGGGGCCAACGTCCTGACTTTC. The V and J genes are TRBV2 and TRBJ2-6; D might be TRBD2 (8 bases). Per germline, CDR1 SNHLY and CDR2 FYNNEI. The germline V and J ends were trimmed by 10 bases and 3 bases, with 22 bases remaining between them. CDR3 size: 17 residues.

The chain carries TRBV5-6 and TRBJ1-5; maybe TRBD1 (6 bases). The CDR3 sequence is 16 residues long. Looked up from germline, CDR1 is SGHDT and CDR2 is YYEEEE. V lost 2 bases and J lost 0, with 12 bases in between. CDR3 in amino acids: CASSFTTGISNQPQHF. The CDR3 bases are TGTGCCAGCAGCTTTACTACAGGGATTAGCAATCAGCCCCAGCATTTT.

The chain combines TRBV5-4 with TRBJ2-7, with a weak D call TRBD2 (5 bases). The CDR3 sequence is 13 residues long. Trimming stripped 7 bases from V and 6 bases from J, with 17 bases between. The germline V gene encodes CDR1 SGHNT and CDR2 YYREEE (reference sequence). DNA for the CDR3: TGTGCCAGCCGTAAGCGGAATACCTTCGAGCAGTACTTC. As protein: CASRKRNTFEQYF.

Here the CDR3 reads CSVERGAGETQYF. Here the CDR3 DNA reads TGCAGCGTTGAACGAGGAGCGGGGGAGACCCAGTACTTC. This sequence joins TRBV29-1 and TRBJ2-5; 7 bases agree with TRBD2. The CDR3 loop spans 13 amino acids. With V trimmed by 2 bases and J by 5 bases, 5 bases remained unmatched. Germline V lookup: CDR1 SQVTM, CDR2 ANQGSEA.

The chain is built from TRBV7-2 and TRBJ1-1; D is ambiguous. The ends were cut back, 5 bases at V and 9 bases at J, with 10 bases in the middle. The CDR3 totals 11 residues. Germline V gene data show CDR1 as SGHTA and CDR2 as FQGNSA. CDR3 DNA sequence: TGTGCCAGCAGCCTGACGGCCCAAGCTTTCTTT. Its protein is CASSLTAQAFF.

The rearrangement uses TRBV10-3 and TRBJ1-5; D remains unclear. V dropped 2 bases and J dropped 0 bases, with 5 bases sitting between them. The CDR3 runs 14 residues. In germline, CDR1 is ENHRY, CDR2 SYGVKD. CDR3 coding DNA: TGTGCCATCAGTGAGCCGGATAGCAATCAGCCCCAGCATTTT. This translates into CAISEPDSNQPQHF.